This is a list of T cell receptor beta chains from one sample in a study of cytomegalovirus exposure and HLA in healthy donors. Assay: immunoSEQ multiplex PCR; the TCRdb copy retains only in-frame clones and omits some. The sample records about 89,000 clones, more than 70% being singletons. Sequenced input: PBMCs. The receptors stem from a man between 25 and 39 years old in good health and CMV-seronegative. Both conserved end residues are part of each CDR3. A D gene is named only where the DNA matches it firmly. Clone size is given for some rows only: seen once, a few or many times, or a class if the clone is expanded.

d_call cdr3_length j_call clone_size v_call cdr3_aa cdr3_nt
TRBD1 14 TRBJ2-1 . TRBV7-8 CASSQRGQYNEQFF TGTGCCAGCAGCCAAAGGGGACAGTACAATGAGCAGTTCTTC
TRBD1 19 TRBJ1-2 once TRBV4-3 CASSQDFLRTGYAESGYTF TGCGCCAGCAGCCAAGATTTTTTGAGGACAGGGTACGCCGAAAGCGGCTACACCTTC
. 14 TRBJ2-7 . TRBV9 CASSVQDTSYEQYF TGTGCCAGCAGCGTACAGGATACCTCCTACGAGCAGTACTTC
TRBD1 16 TRBJ1-5 . TRBV28 CASRITLTGANQPQHF TGTGCCAGCAGGATTACCCTCACAGGGGCCAATCAGCCCCAGCATTTT
. 16 TRBJ1-5 . TRBV7-9 CASSLGSSGGSQPQHF TGTGCCAGCAGCTTAGGGAGCTCTGGAGGGAGTCAGCCCCAGCATTTT
TRBD1 13 TRBJ1-2 . TRBV6-1 CASSGDRGGGYTF TGTGCCAGCAGTGGGGACAGGGGCGGTGGCTACACCTTC
. 16 TRBJ2-6 few TRBV25-1 CASSATGGSGANVLTF TGTGCCAGCAGTGCGACGGGGGGCAGTGGGGCCAACGTCCTGACTTTC
TRBD1 15 TRBJ2-3 few TRBV28 CASTPGTANTDTQYF TGTGCCAGCACCCCCGGGACAGCTAACACAGATACGCAGTATTTT
TRBD1 15 TRBJ2-7 . TRBV9 CASSPGDREAYEQYF TGTGCCAGCAGCCCGGGGGACAGGGAGGCGTACGAGCAGTACTTC
. 14 TRBJ1-3 . TRBV5-1 CASSLDSSGNTIYF TGCGCCAGCAGCTTGGACAGCTCTGGAAACACCATATATTTT
. 15 TRBJ2-1 few TRBV19 CASSIIRGSYNEQFF TGTGCCAGTAGTATTATTAGGGGCTCCTACAATGAGCAGTTCTTC
TRBD1 13 TRBJ2-1 . TRBV13 CASSLDSYGTAIF TGTGCCAGCAGCTTAGACTCGTACGGGACAGCCATCTTC
TRBD1 15 TRBJ2-6 few TRBV28 CASRQGATGANVLTF TGTGCCAGCCGGCAGGGGGCAACTGGGGCCAACGTCCTGACTTTC
. 16 TRBJ2-6 . TRBV2 CASSDFLSSGANVLTF TGTGCCAGCAGTGACTTCTTGAGCTCTGGGGCCAACGTCCTGACTTTC
. 14 TRBJ2-5 . TRBV6-8 CASTLWREQETQYF TGTGCCAGCACCCTATGGAGGGAACAAGAGACCCAGTACTTC
TRBD1 16 TRBJ2-5 . TRBV7-8 CASSLGRDRAEETQYF TGTGCCAGCAGCTTAGGGAGGGACAGGGCTGAAGAGACCCAGTACTTC
TRBD1 14 TRBJ2-7 . TRBV12-5 CASGLVQGAHEQYF TGTGCTAGTGGTTTGGTACAGGGGGCCCACGAGCAGTACTTC
TRBD1 16 TRBJ1-2 . TRBV4-2 CASSHDRGLGGYGYTF TGTGCCAGCAGCCACGACAGGGGCCTGGGTGGCTATGGCTACACCTTC